This T cell receptor beta chain was documented in a study of CD8+CD57+ T cells in acquired aplastic anemia. Study results and caveats: Patients and controls shared roughly 31 CD8+ CDR3 sequences, highly expressed in patients.

It was patients with CD8+CD57+ cell expansion by flow cytometry who were chosen for sequencing. The patients, all of them, had severe acquired aplastic anemia. TCR beta VDJ combinations and CDR3 sequences were profiled from genomic DNA. TCRdb used MiXCR to reprocess the reads, holding one entry per CDR3 protein. The sample shows 180,000 or so distinct CDR3 sequences, approximately 48% of them seen only once. Germline CDR1 and CDR2: MGHDK and SYGVNS. This CDR3 is 14 amino acids long. V dropped 4 bases and J dropped 0 bases, with 6 bases sitting between them. A note on this clonotype: Its antigen is unidentified.

Material for sequencing was sorted CD4+, CD8+, or CD8+CD57+ T cells (not recorded which) from PBMCs. This TCR was sampled from a human donor with aplastic anemia. V usage is TRBV25-1 and J usage is TRBJ2-2, with TRBD2 as a possible D gene (5 bases). The CDR3 protein is CASSAGANTGELFF. DNA for the CDR3: TGTGCCAGCAGTGCCGGGGCGAACACCGGGGAGCTGTTTTTT.